Detailed here is one T cell receptor (beta chain). Germline-derived CDR1 and CDR2 are SGHNT and YYREEE (reference sequence). The ends lost 7 bases at V and 3 bases at J; junction bases unmatched: 7. The CDR3 is 14 amino acids. Generated by immunoSEQ multiplex PCR, the TCRdb table keeps only in-frame clones and is missing some. The data hold 140,000 to 150,000 clones, with about 80% observed a single time. This sample is drawn from a study of blood T cell repertoires in COVID-19. Whole-study context: Samples representing acute and convalescent COVID-19 were sourced from the United States, Italy and Spain. PBMCs, B-cell-depleted T cells, or T cells provided the cDNA or gDNA that made up the material.

J is TRBJ1-1 and V is TRBV5-4, with 9 bases fitting TRBD1. The sample consisted of peripheral blood. The sequence derives from an older man who had recovered from COVID-19. In DNA form, the CDR3 reads TGTGCCAGCCCGGGACAGGGTGAGGACACTGAAGCTTTCTTT. The encoded protein is CASPGQGEDTEAFF.